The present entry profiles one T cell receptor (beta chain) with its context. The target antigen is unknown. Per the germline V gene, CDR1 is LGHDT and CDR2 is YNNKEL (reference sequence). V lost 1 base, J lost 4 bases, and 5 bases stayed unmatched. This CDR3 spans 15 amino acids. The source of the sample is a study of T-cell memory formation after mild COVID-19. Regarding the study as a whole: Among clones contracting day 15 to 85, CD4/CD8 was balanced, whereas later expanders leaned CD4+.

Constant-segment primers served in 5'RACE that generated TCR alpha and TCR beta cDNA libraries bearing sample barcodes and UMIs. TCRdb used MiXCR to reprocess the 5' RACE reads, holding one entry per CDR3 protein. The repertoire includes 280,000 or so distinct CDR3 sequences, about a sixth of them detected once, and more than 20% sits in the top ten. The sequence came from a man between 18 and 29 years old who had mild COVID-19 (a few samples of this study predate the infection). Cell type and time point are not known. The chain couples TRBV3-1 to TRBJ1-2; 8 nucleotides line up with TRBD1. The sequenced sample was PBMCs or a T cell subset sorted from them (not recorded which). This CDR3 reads CASSQGTGKAYGYTF. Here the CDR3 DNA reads TGTGCCAGCAGCCAAGGGACAGGGAAGGCCTATGGCTACACCTTC.